These T cell receptor beta chains were read from a single sample in a study of blood T cell repertoires in COVID-19. Measured with immunoSEQ multiplex PCR; TCRdb has only the in-frame clones, and not every one. This table holds 400,000 or so clones, around 87% found once. Material: PBMCs or T cells enriched from blood (not recorded which). These receptors were taken from a man aged 30 to 45 who had recovered from COVID-19. CDR3s include the opening cysteine and the closing phenylalanine or tryptophan. The D gene is left open where the match is weak. Clone size is stated in some rows and not others, as once, few, many or a class when expanded.

TRBV3-1/TRBV3-2	NA	17	TRBJ2-2	NA	CASSQSWGRVRTGELFF	TGTGCCAGCAGCCAATCCTGGGGCAGGGTGCGCACCGGGGAGCTGTTTTTT
TRBV30	NA	15	TRBJ1-6	NA	CAWRAGYGYNSPLHF	TGTGCCTGGAGAGCAGGATATGGCTATAATTCACCCCTCCACTTT
TRBV29-1	NA	11	TRBJ1-2	NA	CSAYREKGYTF	TGCAGCGCATACAGGGAGAAGGGCTACACCTTC
TRBV14	TRBD2	16	TRBJ2-2	NA	CASSQSGRRITGELFF	TGTGCCAGCAGCCAATCCGGGAGGCGGATCACCGGGGAGCTGTTTTTT
TRBV30	NA	15	TRBJ1-3	NA	CAWKVTGPSGNTIYF	TGTGCCTGGAAGGTCACAGGACCCTCTGGAAACACCATTTATTTT
TRBV6-1	NA	16	TRBJ2-1	NA	CASSENVGVGHNEQFF	TGTGCCAGCAGTGAAAATGTGGGAGTAGGACACAATGAGCAGTTCTTC
TRBV18	NA	13	TRBJ1-1	NA	CASSLRENTEAFF	TGTGCCAGCTCACTCAGGGAGAACACTGAAGCTTTCTTT
TRBV7-6	NA	13	TRBJ2-1	NA	CASSLASGNEQFF	TGTGCCAGCAGCTTAGCGTCGGGCAATGAGCAGTTCTTC
TRBV29-1	TRBD1	13	TRBJ1-1	once	CSVDRALNTEAFF	TGCAGCGTCGACAGGGCCCTGAACACTGAAGCTTTCTTT
TRBV5-1	NA	15	TRBJ2-7	once	CASSLEAGQIYEQYF	TGCGCCAGCAGCTTGGAAGCTGGGCAGATCTACGAGCAGTACTTC
TRBV5-1	TRBD2	17	TRBJ2-7	NA	CASSYAPYSGKVYEQYF	TGCGCCAGCAGCTACGCCCCTTATAGCGGGAAAGTCTACGAGCAGTACTTC
TRBV29-1	TRBD2	15	TRBJ2-5	NA	CSVMASSGIQETQYF	TGCAGCGTGATGGCCTCTAGCGGTATCCAAGAGACCCAGTACTTC
TRBV7-6	NA	13	TRBJ2-7	few	CASSSATAYEQYF	TGTGCCAGCAGCTCAGCGACAGCTTACGAGCAGTACTTC
TRBV19	NA	15	TRBJ1-5	NA	CASSVFGQGLQPQHF	TGTGCCAGTAGCGTCTTTGGCCAGGGGCTCCAGCCCCAGCATTTT
TRBV5-1	NA	15	TRBJ2-1	few	CASSPRSGGPNEQFF	TGCGCCAGCAGCCCCCGTTCCGGGGGGCCCAATGAGCAGTTCTTC
TRBV12-3/TRBV12-4	NA	11	TRBJ2-5	NA	CASSFRETQYF	TGTGCCAGCAGTTTCCGGGAGACCCAGTACTTC
TRBV19	NA	15	TRBJ1-4	NA	CASKGSGSTNEKLFF	TGTGCCTCGAAAGGTAGCGGAAGCACTAATGAAAAACTGTTTTTT
TRBV28	TRBD2	16	TRBJ2-4	NA	CASSFGLAGGWNIQYF	TGTGCCAGCAGTTTTGGACTAGCGGGAGGGTGGAACATTCAGTACTTC
TRBV19	NA	14	TRBJ2-7	NA	CASSNQGLPAEQYF	TGTGCCAGTAGTAATCAGGGTTTACCCGCCGAGCAGTACTTC
TRBV24-1	TRBD1	17	TRBJ2-3	NA	CATSDRGQGGPTDTQYF	TGTGCCACCAGTGACCGGGGACAGGGGGGCCCCACAGATACGCAGTATTTT
TRBV7-3	TRBD1	17	TRBJ2-1	NA	CASSLRYFGQGAGEQFF	TGTGCCAGCAGCTTAAGGTACTTCGGACAGGGGGCAGGGGAGCAGTTCTTC
TRBV5-1	NA	14	TRBJ2-5	NA	CASSLMGGQETQYF	TGCGCCAGCAGCTTGATGGGGGGCCAAGAGACCCAGTACTTC
TRBV7-2	TRBD2	15	TRBJ2-7	NA	CASSLTSGRAAEQYF	TGTGCCAGCAGCTTAACTAGCGGGAGGGCGGCCGAGCAGTACTTC
TRBV5-1	NA	12	TRBJ2-3	NA	CASTSGTLTQYF	TGCGCCAGCACCTCCGGGACACTCACGCAGTATTTT
TRBV2	NA	11	TRBJ1-1	once	CASSLLSEAFF	TGTGCCAGCAGCCTCTTGAGTGAAGCTTTCTTT
TRBV30	NA	12	TRBJ1-1	once	CAWKLSYTEAFF	TGTGCCTGGAAATTGAGTTACACTGAAGCTTTCTTT
TRBV2	TRBD1	17	TRBJ2-2	NA	CASKDRGLSSNTGELFF	TGTGCCAGCAAAGACAGGGGGCTAAGTAGTAACACCGGGGAGCTGTTTTTT
TRBV3-1/TRBV3-2	NA	13	TRBJ2-2	few	CASSPRDTGELFF	TGTGCCAGCAGCCCCCGTGACACCGGGGAGCTGTTTTTT
TRBV6-1	NA	15	TRBJ1-5	NA	CASSEMKGVGQPQHF	TGTGCCAGCAGTGAAATGAAGGGGGTTGGACAGCCCCAGCATTTT
TRBV19	NA	16	TRBJ1-2	NA	CASSLRTYSEDYGYTF	TGTGCCAGTAGTCTTCGGACTTACTCAGAGGACTATGGCTACACCTTC
TRBV5-5	TRBD2	17	TRBJ2-5	few	CASSLRETSVSQETQYF	TGTGCCAGCAGCTTGCGGGAAACTAGCGTATCCCAAGAGACCCAGTACTTC
TRBV18	NA	14	TRBJ2-2	NA	CASSPLSETGELFF	TGTGCCAGCTCACCACTGAGTGAGACCGGGGAGCTGTTTTTT
TRBV16	NA	14	TRBJ2-5	once	CASSQRHVQETQYF	TGTGCCAGCAGCCAACGACATGTCCAAGAGACCCAGTACTTC